The clone carrying this T cell receptor beta chain was seen many times. The V gene's germline CDR1 is SGHTA and CDR2 FQGNSA. This CDR3 contains 14 residues. Trimming removed 5 bases from V and 1 base from J; junction bases left unmatched: 4. The data originate from a study of identical twins. TCRdb fed the 5' RACE reads into MiXCR, producing one record per CDR3 protein. This sample has approximately 140,000 distinct CDR3 sequences; under 4.5% occur once, and the top ten carry around 8.1%. Specimen: memory T cells sorted from blood. The TCR sequence derives from a man aged 18-30 years in good health. This chain uses TRBV7-2 with TRBJ2-7; 8 bases map to TRBD1. This CDR3 reads CASSQQGVSYEQYF. The CDR3 region has the DNA TGTGCCAGCAGCCAACAGGGGGTTTCCTACGAGCAGTACTTC.